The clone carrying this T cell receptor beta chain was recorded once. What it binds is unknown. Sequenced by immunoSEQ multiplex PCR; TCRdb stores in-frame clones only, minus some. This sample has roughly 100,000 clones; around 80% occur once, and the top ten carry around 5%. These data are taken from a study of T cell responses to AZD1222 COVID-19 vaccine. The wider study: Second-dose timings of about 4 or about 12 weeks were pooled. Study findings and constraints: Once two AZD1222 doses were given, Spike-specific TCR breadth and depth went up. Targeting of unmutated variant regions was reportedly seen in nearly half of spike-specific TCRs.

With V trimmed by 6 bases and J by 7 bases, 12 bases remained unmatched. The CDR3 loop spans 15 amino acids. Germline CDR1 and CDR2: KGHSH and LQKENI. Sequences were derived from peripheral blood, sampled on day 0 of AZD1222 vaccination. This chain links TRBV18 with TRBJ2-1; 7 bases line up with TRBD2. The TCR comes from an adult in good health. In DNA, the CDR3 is TGTGCCAGCTCCCCCGTGCGGGGGATCGGGAATGAGCAGTTCTTC. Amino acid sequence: CASSPVRGIGNEQFF. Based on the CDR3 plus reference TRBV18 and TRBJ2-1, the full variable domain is NAGVMQNPRHLVRRRGQEARLRCSPMKGHSHVYWYRQLPEEGLKFMVYLQKENIIDESGMPKERFSAEFPKEGPSILRIQQVVRGDSAAYFCASSPVRGIGNEQFFGPGTRLTVL.